One and the same sample provided the 13 T cell receptor beta chains below, sequenced in a study of cytomegalovirus exposure and HLA in healthy donors. The assay was immunoSEQ multiplex PCR, and TCRdb's table has in-frame clones only and misses some. The repertoire includes approximately 210,000 clones, about 82% of them detected once, and more than 1.4% sits in the top ten. The sequencing sample was made of PBMCs. The receptors come from a woman younger than 35 in good health and CMV-seronegative.

The chain combines TRBV11-2 with TRBJ2-7; a possible D gene is TRBD1 (6 bases). Germline lookup yields CDR1 SGHAT and CDR2 FQNNGV. The CDR3 extends over 14 amino acids. Trimming took 6 bases from V and 6 from J, leaving 18 bases between them. The CDR3 DNA follows: TGTGCCAGCAGGGCGACAGGAGGAAGGGGCGAGCAGTACTTC. Its translation: CASRATGGRGEQYF.

This sequence joins TRBV5-1 and TRBJ2-5, with TRBD2 identical over 8 bases. The CDR3 totals 17 residues. Trimming removed 5 bases from V and 2 bases from J; junction bases left unmatched: 14. Germline V gene sequence: CDR1 SGHRS, CDR2 YFSETQ. CDR3 sequence (DNA): TGCGCCAGCAGTCACTCTGTCAGAACGGGGGGGCAAGAGACCCAGTACTTC. The encoded protein is CASSHSVRTGGQETQYF.

Turning to this clone: Mismatch with germline at one junction end may stem from a read error. The V call is TRBV6-6, the J call TRBJ2-1; 10 positions agree with TRBD2. Germline lookup yields CDR1 MNHNY and CDR2 SVGAGI (reference sequence). The CDR3 contains 14 residues. The CDR3 DNA reads TGTGCCAGCAGTCCCGAAAGGACTAGCGGAGATCGGATCTTC. Amino acid sequence: CASSPERTSGDRIF.

The V and J genes are TRBV7-9 and TRBJ2-1, with TRBD1 matching 8 bases. The CDR3 has 15 residues. The trim removed 5 bases at V and 6 bases at J, leaving 9 bases unmatched. Germline CDR1 reads SEHNR; CDR2 reads FQNEAQ (reference sequence). CDR3 DNA sequence: TGTGCCAGCAGCCCCCGACAGGGGTGGCCCAATGAGCAGTTCTTC. Residues: CASSPRQGWPNEQFF.

This chain links TRBV4-2 with TRBJ2-2, with D unclear. V was clipped by 2 bases and J by 3 bases, with 7 bases between them. The CDR3 is 14 amino acids. Germline CDR1 reads LGHNA; CDR2 reads YNFKEQ. CDR3 DNA sequence: TGTGCCAGCAGCCAACCTCCGGACACCGGGGAGCTGTTTTTT. Translated: CASSQPPDTGELFF.

The count of this clone is one. The genes are TRBV5-1 and TRBJ2-7; D is uncertain. Germline CDR1 SGHRS, CDR2 YFSETQ. The length of the CDR3 is 11 residues. V lost 2 bases, J lost 5 bases, and 5 bases lay in between. CDR3 sequence (DNA): TGCGCCAGCAGCTTTGAGGACGAGCAGTACTTC. It yields the protein CASSFEDEQYF.

The chain recombines TRBV7-2 with TRBJ1-2, with D perhaps TRBD1 (6 bases). V was clipped by 1 base and J by 3 bases, with 12 bases between them. The CDR3 loop spans 15 amino acids. The germline V gene encodes CDR1 SGHTA and CDR2 FQGNSA. The CDR3 is CASSLVGAGDYGYTF. The CDR3 region has the DNA TGTGCCAGCAGCTTAGTCGGAGCAGGGGACTATGGCTACACCTTC.

This sequence joins TRBV4-2 and TRBJ1-4; 7 bases agree with TRBD1. The ends lost 5 bases at V and 8 bases at J; junction bases unmatched: 11. The length of the CDR3 is 15 residues. Germline V gene sequence: CDR1 LGHNA, CDR2 YNFKEQ. In DNA form, the CDR3 reads TGTGCCAGCAGCGGTACAGGGGATGGGCGGGAAAAACTGTTTTTT. Encoded protein: CASSGTGDGREKLFF.

The chain combines TRBV27 with TRBJ2-1; TRBD1 is a possible D gene (6 bases). There are 14 residues in the CDR3. The V gene lost 5 bases and the J gene lost 3 bases, with 11 bases spanning the gap. Germline V lookup: CDR1 MNHEY, CDR2 SMNVEV (reference sequence). In nucleotides, the CDR3 is TGTGCCAGCAGTGTAACAGGGATCTACAATGAGCAGTTCTTC. It is translated as CASSVTGIYNEQFF.

The chain joins TRBV2 to TRBJ1-5; 9 bases are a match to TRBD1. Per germline, CDR1 SNHLY and CDR2 FYNNEI. The V gene end was trimmed by 7 bases and the J gene end by 6 bases; junction bases not matched to a gene: 7. The CDR3 is made up of 14 amino acids. Written as DNA, the CDR3 is TGTGCCAGCAAAGGGACAGGGTTCCTTCAGCCCCAGCATTTT. This translates into CASKGTGFLQPQHF.

Many counts were recorded for this clone. The chain recombines TRBV6-4 with TRBJ2-3, with 11 bases lining up with TRBD2. The germline gives CDR1 MRHNA, CDR2 SNTAGT. CDR3 size: 16 residues. Losses at the gene ends were 0 bases for V and 2 bases for J; bases not matched to a gene: 1. CDR3 protein: CASSDSSGGATDTQYF. The CDR3 DNA reads TGTGCCAGCAGTGACTCTAGCGGGGGGGCCACAGATACGCAGTATTTT.

This clone was counted only a few times. The J gene is TRBJ2-5, the V gene TRBV5-1; 11 nucleotides match TRBD2. Per the germline V gene, CDR1 is SGHRS and CDR2 is YFSETQ. J lost 4 bases, V lost 1 base, and 3 bases had no gene match. CDR3 length: 15 residues. CDR3 nucleotide sequence: TGCGCCAGCAGCTTGCTAGCGGGGGGAGGAGAGACCCAGTACTTC. Residues: CASSLLAGGGETQYF.

The sample holds one count of this clone. The gene calls are TRBV18 and TRBJ2-2, with 13 bases lining up with TRBD2. CDR1 and CDR2 (germline): KGHSH, LQKENI. This CDR3 region has 18 residues. The junction had 13 bases not matched to a gene; V was cut back by 6 bases and J by 6 bases. The CDR3 region is CASSGRTSGSRGPGELFF. The CDR3 bases are TGTGCCAGCTCCGGAAGGACTAGCGGGAGCCGGGGCCCCGGGGAGCTGTTTTTT.